This T cell receptor beta chain stems from a study of T cell repertoires in cytomegalovirus infection. Looking at the study overall: Signatures in public TCR beta sequences pointed to both CMV infection and matching HLA type.

This clonotype was detected only a few times. Its matching antigen is unknown. The CDR3 runs to 16 residues. The V and J ends lost 3 bases and 3 bases, in that order; junction bases with no gene match: 7. CDR1 SNHLY and CDR2 FYNNEI come from the germline V gene. MiXCR, applied by TCRdb to the reads, yields one record per CDR3 protein. The sample holds 270,000 or so distinct CDR3 sequences, 15% to 20% seen once. The study, taken as a whole, reports: Ex vivo, HLA-C-restricted CMV-specific TCR beta clonotypes prevailed over the rest of the response. Carriage of CMV together with the relevant HLA was identifiable through cumulative public TCR beta family frequency.

The sequence derives from a human donor in good health (CMV status not recorded). Some clones in this sample may be carry-over from other donors' samples. The J gene is TRBJ2-5, the V gene TRBV2; 10 bases match TRBD2. The sequenced material came from CD8+ T cells from PBMCs. CDR3 DNA sequence: TGTGCCAGCAGTGACCCGATTACTAGCGGGGAAGAGACCCAGTACTTC. This translates into CASSDPITSGEETQYF.